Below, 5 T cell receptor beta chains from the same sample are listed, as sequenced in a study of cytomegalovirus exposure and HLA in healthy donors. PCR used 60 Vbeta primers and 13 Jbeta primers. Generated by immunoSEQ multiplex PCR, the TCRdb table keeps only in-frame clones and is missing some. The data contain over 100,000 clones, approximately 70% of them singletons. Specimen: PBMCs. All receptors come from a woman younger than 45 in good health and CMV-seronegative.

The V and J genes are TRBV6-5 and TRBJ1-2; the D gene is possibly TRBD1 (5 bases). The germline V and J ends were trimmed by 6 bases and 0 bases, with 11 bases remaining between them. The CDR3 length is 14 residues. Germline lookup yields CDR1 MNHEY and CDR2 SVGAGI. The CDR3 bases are TGTGCCAGCAGAGGGGCCCCGCCTAACTATGGCTACACCTTC. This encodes CASRGAPPNYGYTF.

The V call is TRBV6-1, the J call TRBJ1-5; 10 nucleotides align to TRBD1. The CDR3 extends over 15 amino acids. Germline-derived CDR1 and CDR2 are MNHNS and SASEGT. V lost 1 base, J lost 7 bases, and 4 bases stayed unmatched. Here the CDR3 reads CASSEGRQGAQPQHF. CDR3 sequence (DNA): TGTGCCAGCAGTGAAGGCCGACAGGGGGCCCAGCCCCAGCATTTT.

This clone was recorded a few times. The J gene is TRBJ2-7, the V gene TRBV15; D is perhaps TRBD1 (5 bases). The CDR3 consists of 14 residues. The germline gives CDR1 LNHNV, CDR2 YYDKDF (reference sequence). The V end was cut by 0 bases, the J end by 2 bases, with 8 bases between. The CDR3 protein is CATSRDKGTYEQYF. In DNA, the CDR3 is TGTGCCACCAGCAGAGATAAGGGGACCTACGAGCAGTACTTC.

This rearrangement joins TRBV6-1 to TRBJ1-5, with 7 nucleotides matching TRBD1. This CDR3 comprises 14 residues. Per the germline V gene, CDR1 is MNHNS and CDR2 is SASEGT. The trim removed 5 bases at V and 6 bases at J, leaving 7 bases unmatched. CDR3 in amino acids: CASSLGQVGQPQHF. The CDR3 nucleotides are TGTGCCAGCAGTCTTGGACAGGTTGGTCAGCCCCAGCATTTT.

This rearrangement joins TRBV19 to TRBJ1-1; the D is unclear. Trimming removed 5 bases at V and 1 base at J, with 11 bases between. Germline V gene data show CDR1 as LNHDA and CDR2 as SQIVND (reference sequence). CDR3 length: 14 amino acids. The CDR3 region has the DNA TGTGCCAGTAGTCCGACGGTAGCGAACACTGAAGCTTTCTTT. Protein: CASSPTVANTEAFF.